A selection of T cell receptor beta chains follows, all from one sample in a study of T cells after yellow fever vaccination. MiXCR, applied by TCRdb to the 5' RACE reads, yields one record per CDR3 protein. The repertoire holds about 240,000 distinct CDR3 sequences, 6.9% seen once, with over 0.65% in the top ten. The starting material was CD4+ T cells sorted from PBMCs, obtained 15 days after the yellow fever booster vaccination. The receptor source for this set is a man younger than 45 who received the YFV17D yellow fever vaccine. The CDR3 runs from the conserved cysteine through the conserved F or W. Fields, in order: D gene, V gene, CDR3 length, J gene, clone size, CDR3 DNA, CDR3 protein. A D gene is named only where the DNA matches it firmly. Size tells how often a clone was seen (once, few, many) or the class of an expanded clone, and some rows leave it out.

d_gene: TRBD2
v_gene: TRBV20-1
len: 16
j_gene: TRBJ2-1
abundance: NA
CDR3nt: TGCAGTGCTCCAACTCAAACTAGCGGGATAATCAATGAGCAGTTCTTC
CDR3aa: CSAPTQTSGIINEQFF

d_gene: NA
v_gene: TRBV11-2
len: 13
j_gene: TRBJ2-5
abundance: many
CDR3nt: TGTGCCAGCAGCTTAGGAGAAAGAGAGACCCAGTACTTC
CDR3aa: CASSLGERETQYF

d_gene: NA
v_gene: TRBV7-2
len: 14
j_gene: TRBJ2-7
abundance: many
CDR3nt: TGTGCCAGCAGCTTGTCGGACATGAATGGGGAGCAGTACTTC
CDR3aa: CASSLSDMNGEQYF

d_gene: TRBD2
v_gene: TRBV7-9
len: 16
j_gene: TRBJ2-7
abundance: few
CDR3nt: TGTGCCAGCAGCTTAAGGGGAGGGTGGGCCGATGGCGAGCAGTACTTC
CDR3aa: CASSLRGGWADGEQYF

d_gene: NA
v_gene: TRBV7-3
len: 17
j_gene: TRBJ2-6
abundance: NA
CDR3nt: TGTGCCAGCAGCTCCCGGGGGCGGGAAGCTGGGGCCAACGTCCTGACTTTC
CDR3aa: CASSSRGREAGANVLTF

d_gene: NA
v_gene: TRBV7-2
len: 13
j_gene: TRBJ2-1
abundance: many
CDR3nt: TGTGCCAGCAGCTCCCGCTCCTACAATGAGCAGTTCTTC
CDR3aa: CASSSRSYNEQFF

d_gene: TRBD1
v_gene: TRBV12-3/TRBV12-4
len: 14
j_gene: TRBJ1-5
abundance: NA
CDR3nt: TGTGCCAGCAGTCTGACAGGGCAAGGGCAGCCCCAGCATTTT
CDR3aa: CASSLTGQGQPQHF

d_gene: NA
v_gene: TRBV5-1
len: 15
j_gene: TRBJ2-7
abundance: many
CDR3nt: TGCGCCAGCAGCTTGATCCCGGACGATGGCTACGAGCAGTACTTC
CDR3aa: CASSLIPDDGYEQYF

d_gene: NA
v_gene: TRBV20-1
len: 14
j_gene: TRBJ2-5
abundance: many
CDR3nt: TGCAGTGCTAGAGATAGTTACAGGGATGAGACCCAGTACTTC
CDR3aa: CSARDSYRDETQYF

d_gene: NA
v_gene: TRBV5-4
len: 15
j_gene: TRBJ2-7
abundance: few
CDR3nt: TGTGCCAGCAGCCCGACCCTCACCCCCACCTACGAGCAGTACTTC
CDR3aa: CASSPTLTPTYEQYF

d_gene: NA
v_gene: TRBV19
len: 13
j_gene: TRBJ2-1
abundance: few
CDR3nt: TGTGCCAGTAGACCACCCTCGGGGATTGAGCAGTTCTTC
CDR3aa: CASRPPSGIEQFF

d_gene: NA
v_gene: TRBV19
len: 13
j_gene: TRBJ2-3
abundance: few
CDR3nt: TGTGCCAGTAGTGGACGGGGCGCAGATACGCAGTATTTT
CDR3aa: CASSGRGADTQYF

d_gene: NA
v_gene: TRBV2
len: 14
j_gene: TRBJ2-7
abundance: NA
CDR3nt: TGTGCCAGCAGTCCCCTCCTAACCTCCTACGAGCAGTACTTC
CDR3aa: CASSPLLTSYEQYF

d_gene: NA
v_gene: TRBV15
len: 13
j_gene: TRBJ2-5
abundance: few
CDR3nt: TGTGCCACCAGCAAAGGCATCCGGGAGACCCAGTACTTC
CDR3aa: CATSKGIRETQYF

d_gene: NA
v_gene: TRBV21-1
len: 17
j_gene: TRBJ2-3
abundance: many
CDR3nt: NA
CDR3aa: CASSFGQGTSGPDTQYF

d_gene: NA
v_gene: TRBV29-1
len: 14
j_gene: TRBJ2-4
abundance: NA
CDR3nt: TGCAGCGTTAGACAGTCAGTAGCCAAAAACATTCAGTACTTC
CDR3aa: CSVRQSVAKNIQYF

d_gene: TRBD2
v_gene: TRBV20-1
len: 15
j_gene: TRBJ2-3
abundance: NA
CDR3nt: TGCAGTGCTCAAACTAGCGGGATCGTCACAGATACGCAGTATTTT
CDR3aa: CSAQTSGIVTDTQYF

d_gene: NA
v_gene: TRBV12-3/TRBV12-4
len: 19
j_gene: TRBJ2-2
abundance: few
CDR3nt: TGTGCCAGCAACATTCAACCCCGGACGACCCTCCGCTTCGCCGGGGAGCTGTTTTTT
CDR3aa: CASNIQPRTTLRFAGELFF

d_gene: NA
v_gene: TRBV5-1
len: 15
j_gene: TRBJ1-3
abundance: few
CDR3nt: TGCGCCAGCAGCTTGGGACAGGTGAAGAGCAGCACCATATATTTT
CDR3aa: CASSLGQVKSSTIYF

d_gene: TRBD2
v_gene: TRBV7-2
len: 16
j_gene: TRBJ2-5
abundance: many
CDR3nt: TGTGCCAGCAGCCGAGAATCGGGAGGGCCGTGGGAGACCCAGTACTTC
CDR3aa: CASSRESGGPWETQYF

d_gene: TRBD1
v_gene: TRBV20-1
len: 14
j_gene: TRBJ1-2
abundance: many
CDR3nt: TGCAGTGCTAGAGAGCCCGGGACAGGGTCCGGCTACACCTTC
CDR3aa: CSAREPGTGSGYTF

d_gene: TRBD2
v_gene: TRBV7-2
len: 15
j_gene: TRBJ2-3
abundance: NA
CDR3nt: TGTGCCTGCAGCTTAGCACTAGCGGGGGGTGATACGCAGTATTTT
CDR3aa: CACSLALAGGDTQYF

d_gene: NA
v_gene: TRBV21-1
len: 14
j_gene: TRBJ1-2
abundance: many
CDR3nt: TGTGCCAGCAGCAAGACAGGGCCTAACTATGGCTACACCTTC
CDR3aa: CASSKTGPNYGYTF

d_gene: NA
v_gene: TRBV28
len: 15
j_gene: TRBJ2-1
abundance: many
CDR3nt: TGTGCCAGCAGTCTAGGCGCTTCAGGGGCCAATGAGCAGTTCTTC
CDR3aa: CASSLGASGANEQFF

d_gene: NA
v_gene: TRBV28
len: 11
j_gene: TRBJ2-7
abundance: few
CDR3nt: TGTGCCAGCATCTTTGGGTACGAGCAGTACTTC
CDR3aa: CASIFGYEQYF

d_gene: TRBD1
v_gene: TRBV7-8
len: 15
j_gene: TRBJ2-7
abundance: NA
CDR3nt: TGTGCCAGCAGCTTAGAACGGGGACAGGGGTCCGAGCAGTACTTC
CDR3aa: CASSLERGQGSEQYF

d_gene: NA
v_gene: TRBV7-3
len: 16
j_gene: TRBJ2-2
abundance: NA
CDR3nt: TGTGCCAGCAGCGTAACATGGGGCGCCGCGACCGGGGAGCTGTTTTTT
CDR3aa: CASSVTWGAATGELFF

d_gene: TRBD2
v_gene: TRBV6-1
len: 14
j_gene: TRBJ2-7
abundance: few
CDR3nt: TGTGCCAGCAGCCTCAGCGGGAGAGAATACGAGCAGTACTTC
CDR3aa: CASSLSGREYEQYF

d_gene: NA
v_gene: TRBV20-1
len: 14
j_gene: TRBJ1-4
abundance: NA
CDR3nt: TGCAGTGCAAAGAAGGACGTGCCCGATGAAAAACTGTTTTTT
CDR3aa: CSAKKDVPDEKLFF

d_gene: TRBD2
v_gene: TRBV20-1
len: 18
j_gene: TRBJ2-1
abundance: many
CDR3nt: TGCAGTGCTAGAAAGAGGACTAGCGGGAGGGTTAGCTACAATGAGCAGTTCTTC
CDR3aa: CSARKRTSGRVSYNEQFF

d_gene: TRBD1
v_gene: TRBV12-3/TRBV12-4
len: 13
j_gene: TRBJ1-1
abundance: NA
CDR3nt: TGTGCCACCGCGACAGGGGAAGGCACTGAAGCTTTCTTT
CDR3aa: CATATGEGTEAFF

d_gene: TRBD1
v_gene: TRBV15
len: 14
j_gene: TRBJ2-5
abundance: NA
CDR3nt: TGTGCCACCAGCAGAGGGGGACAGCGTAAGACCCAGTACTTC
CDR3aa: CATSRGGQRKTQYF

d_gene: NA
v_gene: TRBV11-1
len: 21
j_gene: TRBJ2-3
abundance: many
CDR3nt: TGTGCCAGCAGCTTAGAGGGGCGCGTCCCCGGGCAGCGGAGGGGAGTAGATACGCAGTATTTT
CDR3aa: CASSLEGRVPGQRRGVDTQYF

d_gene: TRBD2
v_gene: TRBV12-3/TRBV12-4
len: 15
j_gene: TRBJ2-7
abundance: many
CDR3nt: TGTGCCAGCAGTCCCCTGACTAGCGGGAGCTACGAGCAGTACTTC
CDR3aa: CASSPLTSGSYEQYF

d_gene: NA
v_gene: TRBV15
len: 15
j_gene: TRBJ2-1
abundance: few
CDR3nt: TGTGCCACCAGCAGAAAACAGAGTAGTAGGGATGAGCAGTTCTTC
CDR3aa: CATSRKQSSRDEQFF

d_gene: TRBD2
v_gene: TRBV9
len: 15
j_gene: TRBJ2-3
abundance: many
CDR3nt: TGTGCCAGCAGCATTAGCGGGAGGTTGGAAGATACGCAGTATTTT
CDR3aa: CASSISGRLEDTQYF

d_gene: NA
v_gene: TRBV28
len: 15
j_gene: TRBJ2-1
abundance: many
CDR3nt: TGTGCCAGCAGTTTTCTAGCCAGATCGGTCGGTGAGCAGTTCTTC
CDR3aa: CASSFLARSVGEQFF

d_gene: NA
v_gene: TRBV5-6
len: 14
j_gene: TRBJ2-2
abundance: NA
CDR3nt: TGTGCCAGCAGCGTATACTTGAACACCGGGGAGCTGTTTTTT
CDR3aa: CASSVYLNTGELFF

d_gene: NA
v_gene: TRBV7-2
len: 16
j_gene: TRBJ2-4
abundance: few
CDR3nt: TGTGCCAGCAGCACCCAAAGTGGGGGATTATTACAAATTCAGTACTTC
CDR3aa: CASSTQSGGLLQIQYF

d_gene: NA
v_gene: TRBV6-5
len: 15
j_gene: TRBJ2-5
abundance: few
CDR3nt: TGTGCCAGCAGTTACTCGAAGCTCCCTCGAGAGACCCAGTACTTC
CDR3aa: CASSYSKLPRETQYF

d_gene: TRBD1
v_gene: TRBV7-9
len: 17
j_gene: TRBJ2-2
abundance: NA
CDR3nt: TGTGCCAGCAGCCTTTTCGGGACAGGTATTGTCACCGGGGAGCTGTTTTTT
CDR3aa: CASSLFGTGIVTGELFF

d_gene: NA
v_gene: TRBV5-1
len: 12
j_gene: TRBJ1-4
abundance: many
CDR3nt: TGCGCCAGCAGCCTGGACAGTGAAAAACTGTTTTTT
CDR3aa: CASSLDSEKLFF

d_gene: NA
v_gene: TRBV20-1
len: 12
j_gene: TRBJ2-7
abundance: NA
CDR3nt: TGCAGTGTTGGCGGTTTTGCCTACGAGCAGTACTTC
CDR3aa: CSVGGFAYEQYF

d_gene: TRBD2
v_gene: TRBV10-2
len: 14
j_gene: TRBJ2-3
abundance: many
CDR3nt: TGCGCCAGCAGTGATTCGAGCGGGGCAGATACGCAGTATTTT
CDR3aa: CASSDSSGADTQYF

d_gene: NA
v_gene: TRBV7-8
len: 16
j_gene: TRBJ2-7
abundance: once
CDR3nt: TGTGCCAGCAGCTTAAATGGGCGCCGCCTCCCCTACGAGCAGTACTTC
CDR3aa: CASSLNGRRLPYEQYF

d_gene: NA
v_gene: TRBV6-5
len: 14
j_gene: TRBJ2-3
abundance: NA
CDR3nt: TGTGCCAGCAGTTACGGGTCGAGCGCAGATACGCAGTATTTT
CDR3aa: CASSYGSSADTQYF

d_gene: NA
v_gene: TRBV15
len: 15
j_gene: TRBJ1-5
abundance: few
CDR3nt: TGTGCCACCAGCAGAGATGCCCAGGGAAATCAGCCCCAGCATTTT
CDR3aa: CATSRDAQGNQPQHF

d_gene: NA
v_gene: TRBV19
len: 13
j_gene: TRBJ1-2
abundance: few
CDR3nt: TGTGCCAGTAGTACTACAGTTCTCTATGGCTACACCTTC
CDR3aa: CASSTTVLYGYTF

d_gene: NA
v_gene: TRBV18
len: 13
j_gene: TRBJ1-2
abundance: few
CDR3nt: TGTGCCAGCTCACCCGGACAGCAGTATGGCTACACCTTC
CDR3aa: CASSPGQQYGYTF

d_gene: TRBD2
v_gene: TRBV5-1
len: 15
j_gene: TRBJ2-2
abundance: many
CDR3nt: TGCGCCAGCATCTCCTCCCCCGGGGGGACCGGGGAGCTGTTTTTT
CDR3aa: CASISSPGGTGELFF

d_gene: NA
v_gene: TRBV2
len: 13
j_gene: TRBJ2-1
abundance: many
CDR3nt: TGTGCCAGTCGCGGGGAGCAGGGAGGTGAGCAGTTCTTC
CDR3aa: CASRGEQGGEQFF

d_gene: TRBD2
v_gene: TRBV7-2
len: 15
j_gene: TRBJ2-3
abundance: few
CDR3nt: TGTGCCAGCAGCTTAAGCGGGAGTGAGATAAATACGCAGTATTTT
CDR3aa: CASSLSGSEINTQYF

d_gene: NA
v_gene: TRBV20-1
len: 13
j_gene: TRBJ1-2
abundance: NA
CDR3nt: TGCAGTGCTAGCCCGGACAGAGACTATGGCTACACCTTC
CDR3aa: CSASPDRDYGYTF

d_gene: TRBD2
v_gene: TRBV20-1
len: 16
j_gene: TRBJ2-3
abundance: many
CDR3nt: TGCAGTGCTACCGCGGGACTAGCAGCCGGGACAGATACGCAGTATTTT
CDR3aa: CSATAGLAAGTDTQYF

d_gene: NA
v_gene: TRBV20-1
len: 13
j_gene: TRBJ1-5
abundance: NA
CDR3nt: TGCAGTGCTAGTAAAGGACCAGGTCAGCCCCAGCATTTT
CDR3aa: CSASKGPGQPQHF